This T cell receptor (beta chain) appears in the sequencing data of a study of monozygotic twins with inflammatory bowel disease. Germline V gene lookup returns CDR1 MNHEY and CDR2 SMNVEV (reference sequence). There are 14 residues in the CDR3. Template switching added UMIs carrying a 6-nucleotide sample barcode. Reanalyzing the 5' RACE reads, TCRdb keeps one entry per CDR3 protein, without DNA. The table gives fewer than 550,000 distinct CDR3 sequences; the top ten clones make up 2% to 3% of it. This chain uses TRBV27 with TRBJ1-1. The receptor comes from a human donor with ulcerative colitis or Crohn's disease, or a healthy co-twin of an affected twin (not recorded which). Sample: blood. The CDR3: CASSPESSRLGAFF.